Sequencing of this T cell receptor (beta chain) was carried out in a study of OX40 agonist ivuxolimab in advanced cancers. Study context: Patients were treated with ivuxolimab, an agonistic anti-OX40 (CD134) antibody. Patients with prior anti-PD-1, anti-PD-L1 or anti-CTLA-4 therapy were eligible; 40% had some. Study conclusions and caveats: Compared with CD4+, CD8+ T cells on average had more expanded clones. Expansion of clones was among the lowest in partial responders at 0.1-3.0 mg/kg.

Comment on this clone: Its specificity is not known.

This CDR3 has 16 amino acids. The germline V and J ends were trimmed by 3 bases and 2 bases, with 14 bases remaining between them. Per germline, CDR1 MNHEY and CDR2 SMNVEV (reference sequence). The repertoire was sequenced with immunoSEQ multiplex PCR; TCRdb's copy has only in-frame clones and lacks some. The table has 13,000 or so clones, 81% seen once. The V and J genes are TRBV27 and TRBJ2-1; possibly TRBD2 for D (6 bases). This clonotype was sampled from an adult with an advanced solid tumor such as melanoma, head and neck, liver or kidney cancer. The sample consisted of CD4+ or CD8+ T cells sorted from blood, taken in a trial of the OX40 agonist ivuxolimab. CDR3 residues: CASSFVSGSPYNEQFF. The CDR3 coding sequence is TGTGCCAGCAGTTTCGTATCCGGGAGCCCCTACAATGAGCAGTTCTTC.